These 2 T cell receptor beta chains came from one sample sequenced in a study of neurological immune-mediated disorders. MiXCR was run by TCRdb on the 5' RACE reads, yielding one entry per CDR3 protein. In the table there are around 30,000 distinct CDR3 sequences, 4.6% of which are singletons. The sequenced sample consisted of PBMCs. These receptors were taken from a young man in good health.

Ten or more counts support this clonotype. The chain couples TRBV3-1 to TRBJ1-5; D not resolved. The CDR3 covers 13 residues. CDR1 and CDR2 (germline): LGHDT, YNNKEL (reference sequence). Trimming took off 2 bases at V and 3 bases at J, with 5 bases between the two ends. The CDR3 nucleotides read TGTGCCAGCAGCCAACAGATCAATCAGCCCCAGCATTTT. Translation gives CASSQQINQPQHF.

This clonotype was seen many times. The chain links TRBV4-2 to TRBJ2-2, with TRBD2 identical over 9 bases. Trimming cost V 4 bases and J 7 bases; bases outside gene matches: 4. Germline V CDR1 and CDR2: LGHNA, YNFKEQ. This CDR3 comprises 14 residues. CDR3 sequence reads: CASSPRGGNGELFF. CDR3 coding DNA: TGTGCCAGCAGCCCGCGGGGGGGCAACGGGGAGCTGTTTTTT.